The 20 T cell receptor beta chains presented below share a single source sample, sequenced in a study of tissue T cells after allogeneic stem cell transplantation. The table came from immunoSEQ multiplex PCR; TCRdb's copy has only in-frame clones and leaves some out. The data show some 3,000 clones, about 50% seen once. Sample time point: mouse harvest day 14 after allogeneic transplant. Tail vein injection delivered 10^7 T-cell-depleted bone marrow cells and 10^6 splenic CD5+ T cells. Input material: gut tissue. Receptor source: a female BALB/c mouse given C57BL/6 T cells with graft-versus-host disease after an allogeneic hematopoietic cell transplant.

Regarding this clone: Gene names denote mouse genes. The sequenced fragment ends 1 residue before the CDR3 boundary, so the rest is inferred from the germline J gene. The chain combines TRBV3 with TRBJ2-7; D not certain. The V end was cut by 2 bases, the J end by 4 bases, with 6 bases between. The length of the CDR3 is 12 residues. Germline V gives CDR1 SNHLY, CDR2 FYNGKV (reference sequence). The CDR3 spells CASSLRQYEQYF. Partial CDR3 DNA: TGTGCCAGCAGCTTACGGCAATATGAACAGTAC.

Of note for this clone: The gene symbols are mouse symbols. Sequencing ends 1 residue short of the CDR3 end; the germline J gene provides the rest. The gene calls are TRBV26 and TRBJ1-1; D unclear. There are 13 residues in the CDR3. The germline V gene has CDR1 KGHPV and CDR2 FQNQEV (reference sequence). V shed 5 bases and J shed 0 bases, with 7 bases lying between them. The CDR3 DNA, read in part, is TGTGCCAGCAGTTTCCTTGCAAACACAGAAGTCTTC. Its translation: CASSFLANTEVF. The CDR3 reads in full as CASSFLANTEVFF.

Concerning this clone: Mouse germline and gene names are used. The read falls 1 residue short of the CDR3 end, and the missing part is taken from the germline J gene. The chain recombines TRBV26 with TRBJ2-5, with 10 bases lining up with TRBD1. V lost 2 bases and J lost 6; bases outside the gene matches: 2. The CDR3 totals 14 residues. CDR1 is KGHPV and CDR2 is FQNQEV in the germline V gene (reference sequence). CDR3 region: CASSLQDRGDTQYF. The CDR3 DNA, read in part, is TGTGCCAGCAGTCTGCAGGACAGGGGGGACACCCAGTAC.

On this clone itself: Gene names denote mouse genes. The read terminates 1 residue ahead of where the CDR3 ends, so the germline J gene completes it. This chain uses TRBV3 with TRBJ1-1; 8 bases match TRBD1. V lost 1 base, J lost 4 bases, and 5 bases stayed unmatched. The CDR3 is 15 amino acids. Germline values: CDR1 SNHLY, CDR2 FYNGKV (reference sequence). CDR3 DNA (partial): TGTGCCAGCAGCTTAGTCCGGACAGGGTTCACAGAAGTCTTC. This encodes CASSLVRTGFTEVF. The full-length CDR3 reads as CASSLVRTGFTEVFF.

Details on this clone: All gene names here are mouse names. The sequence runs out 1 residue before the end of the CDR3; the remainder is reconstructed from the germline J gene. This chain joins TRBV12-2 and TRBJ2-7; TRBD2 matches 9 bases. Germline V gives CDR1 SGHLS, CDR2 HYDKME. The J segment lost 4 bases and the V segment lost 0 bases, leaving 3 bases of the junction unmatched. This CDR3 region has 14 residues. The CDR3 bases that were read are TGTGCCAGCTCTCTCGCCTGGGGGGGGTATGAACAGTAC. Translating it yields CASSLAWGGYEQY. The whole CDR3 is CASSLAWGGYEQYF.

In this sample, this clone turned up a few times. Genes and germline come from the mouse. The CDR3 end is not reached by the read, which stops 1 residue before it; the germline J gene fills it in. This chain uses TRBV12-2 with TRBJ2-4; TRBD2 matches 9 bases. Germline CDR1 is SGHLS and CDR2 is HYDKME. The CDR3 extends over 16 amino acids. With 0 bases clipped from V and 0 bases from J, the junction kept 3 bases outside the gene matches. The CDR3 loop is CASSLGDWDSQNTLYF. The sequenced CDR3 bases are TGTGCCAGCTCTCTCGGGGACTGGGATAGTCAAAACACCTTGTAC.

Note on this clone: Gene names are the mouse ones. The CDR3 end falls 1 residue outside the read, so it is completed with the germline J gene. The rearrangement uses TRBV4 and TRBJ2-7; D remains ambiguous. Germline CDR1 and CDR2: LGHDT and YNNKQL (reference sequence). The CDR3 runs to 12 residues. V was shortened by 4 bases and J by 4 bases, with 8 bases between the two germline ends. The covered CDR3 bases are TGTGCCAGCAGCTTAGGAAGATATGAACAGTAC. Translation gives CASSLGRYEQY. The entire CDR3 is CASSLGRYEQYF.

There are a few counts of this clone. Each gene name is a mouse one. The read is 1 residue too short to cover the CDR3 end, so that end is filled in from the germline J gene. The chain uses TRBV14 and TRBJ1-4, with TRBD1 as a possible D gene (6 bases). Trimming removed 2 bases from V and 3 bases from J, with 8 bases in between. Germline CDR1 is SGHDT and CDR2 is FRDEAV. CDR3 length: 14 residues. The CDR3 DNA, read in part, is TGTGCCAGCAGTTTGAGGGGGGCCAACGAAAGATTATTT. Amino acids: CASSLRGANERLF. The entire CDR3 is CASSLRGANERLFF. The entire variable domain, with the rest obtained from reference TRBV14 and TRBJ1-4, is as follows: EAGVTQSPRYAVLQEGQAVSFWCDPISGHDTLYWYQQPRDQGPQLLVYFRDEAVIDNSQLPSDRFSAVRPKGTNSTLKIQSAKQGDTATYLCASSLRGANERLFFGHGTKLSVL.

This clone was detected only a few times. Germline and genes: mouse. The read ends 1 residue before the CDR3 terminus; that terminus is restored from the germline J gene. The chain employs TRBV3 and TRBJ2-1; TRBD2 agrees at 13 bases. Germline trimming cut 5 bases from V and 4 bases from J; bases unmatched to any gene: 5. In germline, CDR1 is SNHLY, CDR2 FYNGKV (reference sequence). The CDR3 runs to 16 residues. The sequenced CDR3 bases are TGTGCCAGCAGCCCGGGACTGGGGGGGATTTATGCTGAGCAGTTC. This gives the protein CASSPGLGGIYAEQF. The whole CDR3 protein is CASSPGLGGIYAEQFF.

About this clone: Gene names are mouse gene names. The read halts 1 residue ahead of the CDR3 end, with the missing end drawn from the germline J gene. The rearrangement uses TRBV12-1 and TRBJ2-1; perhaps TRBD1 as D (5 bases). Germline-derived CDR1 and CDR2 are SGHSN and HYEKVE. This CDR3 region has 13 residues. The germline V and J ends were trimmed by 0 bases and 6 bases, with 8 bases remaining between them. Incomplete CDR3 DNA: TGTGCCAGCTCTCTCGCAGGGAGTGCTGAGCAGTTC. It yields the protein CASSLAGSAEQF. From start to end, the CDR3 is CASSLAGSAEQFF.

Concerning this clone: Gene names refer to mouse genes. The read finishes 1 residue shy of the CDR3 end, and the germline J gene is used to complete it. This chain connects TRBV3 to TRBJ2-4, with 7 bases aligning to TRBD1. V lost 4 bases to trimming and J lost 0 bases; unmatched junction nucleotides: 1. The CDR3 is 14 residues long. The germline V gene encodes CDR1 SNHLY and CDR2 FYNGKV (reference sequence). CDR3 DNA, as far as it was read: TGTGCCAGCAGCTACAGGGGTAGTCAAAACACCTTGTAC. Amino acids: CASSYRGSQNTLY. The CDR3 as a whole reads CASSYRGSQNTLYF.

Notes on this clone: Germline and genes: mouse. The CDR3 extends 1 residue past the end of the read, so its final part is completed from the germline J gene. The rearrangement uses TRBV3 and TRBJ2-5; D uncertain. The CDR3 spans 14 residues. Trimming took 3 bases from V and 2 from J, leaving 9 bases between them. Germline CDR1 and CDR2: SNHLY and FYNGKV (reference sequence). The part of the CDR3 DNA that was read is TGTGCCAGCAGCTTGAGGCCGCCCCAAGACACCCAGTAC. Its protein product is CASSLRPPQDTQY. Given in full, the CDR3 is CASSLRPPQDTQYF.

To note about this clone: Genes and germline are mouse. Read coverage stops 1 residue before the CDR3 terminus; the germline J gene supplies the remainder. The chain links TRBV26 to TRBJ2-2, with 9 bases aligning to TRBD1. CDR1 and CDR2 from the germline V gene are KGHPV and FQNQEV (reference sequence). V shed 6 bases and J 6 bases; nucleotides not matched to a gene: 5. The CDR3 is 14 amino acids. CDR3 DNA, as far as it was read: TGTGCCAGCAGGGGACAGGGAGGGCCCGGGCAGCTCTAC. Translated, it gives CASRGQGGPGQLY. The whole CDR3 sequence is CASRGQGGPGQLYF.

This clone has more than one count but fewer than ten. Gene labels here are mouse ones. The read falls 1 residue short of the CDR3 end, and the missing part is taken from the germline J gene. This chain uses TRBV26 with TRBJ2-7; a possible D gene is TRBD1 (5 bases). Germline CDR1 is KGHPV and CDR2 is FQNQEV (reference sequence). This CDR3 region has 11 residues. The ends were cut back, 6 bases at V and 4 bases at J, with 7 bases in the middle. The CDR3 region is CASRRQYEQYF. CDR3 DNA (partial): TGTGCCAGCAGACGACAGTATGAACAGTAC. The full variable domain, rest sourced from reference TRBV26 and TRBJ2-7, is NSKVIQTPRYLVKGQGQKAKMRCIPEKGHPVVFWYQQNKNNEFKFLINFQNQEVLQQIDMTEKRFSAECPSNSPCSLEIQSSEAGDSALYLCASRRQYEQYFGPGTRLTVL.

Notes on this clone: The germline and genes are mouse ones. From the germline J gene comes the end of the CDR3, since the read stops 1 residue before it. J is TRBJ1-4 and V is TRBV13-2, with 9 bases aligning to TRBD1. The germline gives CDR1 NNHNN, CDR2 SYGAGS (reference sequence). V trimming: 0 bases; J trimming: 3 bases; junction bases outside the gene matches: 6. The CDR3 contains 17 residues. CDR3 sequence: CASGDAGTGKANERLFF. The sequenced part of the CDR3 DNA is TGTGCCAGCGGTGATGCCGGGACAGGGAAGGCCAACGAAAGATTATTT.

Concerning this clone itself: Gene and germline names: mouse. The sequence runs out 1 residue before the end of the CDR3; the remainder is reconstructed from the germline J gene. The chain uses TRBV26 and TRBJ1-2; D unresolved. The V end was cut by 3 bases, the J end by 0 bases, with 2 bases between. The CDR3 has 12 amino acids. CDR1 is KGHPV, CDR2 FQNQEV, per germline (reference sequence). The DNA read from the CDR3 is TGTGCCAGCAGTCTATCAAACTCCGACTACACC. This gives the protein CASSLSNSDYT. The whole CDR3 protein reads CASSLSNSDYTF.

A word on this clone: Gene names refer to mouse genes. The sequenced part of the CDR3 DNA is TGTGCCAGCAGGCAGGGGGTTGAACAGTAC. It translates to CASRQGVEQY. The CDR3 in its entirety is CASRQGVEQYF. The chain recombines TRBV13-3 with TRBJ2-7, with TRBD1 matching over 7 bases. The read finishes 1 residue shy of the CDR3 end, and the germline J gene is used to complete it. Germline CDR1 reads NNHDY; CDR2 reads SYVADS. CDR3 size: 11 residues. Trimming cost V 5 bases and J 6 bases; bases outside gene matches: 2.

Concerning this clone itself: These gene names are mouse names. The observed sequence ends 1 residue before the CDR3 terminus, with the missing tail filled in from the germline J gene. J is TRBJ1-4 and V is TRBV12-1; tentative D call: TRBD1 (6 bases). V gave up 2 bases and J gave up 0 bases, with 6 bases separating them. Per germline, CDR1 SGHSN and CDR2 HYEKVE. The CDR3 runs to 14 residues. The CDR3 loop reads CASSHRVSNERLFF. The sequenced part of the CDR3 DNA is TGTGCCAGCTCTCACAGGGTTTCCAACGAAAGATTATTT. Based on the CDR3 plus reference TRBV12-1 and TRBJ1-4, the full variable domain is DSGVVQSPRHIIKEKGGRSVLTCIPISGHSNVVWYQQTLGKELKFLIQHYEKVERDKGFLPSRFSVQQFDDYHSEMNMSALELEDSAMYFCASSHRVSNERLFFGHGTKLSVL.

In the case of this clone: Gene names and germline refer to mouse. Read coverage stops 1 residue before the CDR3 terminus; the germline J gene supplies the remainder. The V call is TRBV15, the J call TRBJ2-1, with 10 bases fitting TRBD1. The CDR3 runs 14 residues. Per the germline V gene, CDR1 is SGHND and CDR2 is FRSKSL. V was clipped by 5 bases and J by 6 bases; unmatched bases: 4. CDR3 sequence: CASSRQGAVAEQFF. Incomplete CDR3 DNA: TGTGCCAGCAGTCGACAGGGGGCGGTTGCTGAGCAGTTC.

About this clone itself: Gene labels here are mouse ones. The read terminates 1 residue before the CDR3 end, so the remaining end is supplied by the germline J gene. The rearrangement uses TRBV26 and TRBJ1-4, with a possible D match to TRBD1 (5 bases). V was trimmed by 5 bases and J by 0 bases, leaving 7 bases between them. The CDR3 is 14 residues long. Germline V gene sequence: CDR1 KGHPV, CDR2 FQNQEV (reference sequence). The CDR3: CASSMTVSNERLFF. The sequenced part of the CDR3 DNA is TGTGCCAGCAGTATGACAGTTTCCAACGAAAGATTATTT. The full variable domain, rest sourced from reference TRBV26 and TRBJ1-4, is NSKVIQTPRYLVKGQGQKAKMRCIPEKGHPVVFWYQQNKNNEFKFLINFQNQEVLQQIDMTEKRFSAECPSNSPCSLEIQSSEAGDSALYLCASSMTVSNERLFFGHGTKLSVL.